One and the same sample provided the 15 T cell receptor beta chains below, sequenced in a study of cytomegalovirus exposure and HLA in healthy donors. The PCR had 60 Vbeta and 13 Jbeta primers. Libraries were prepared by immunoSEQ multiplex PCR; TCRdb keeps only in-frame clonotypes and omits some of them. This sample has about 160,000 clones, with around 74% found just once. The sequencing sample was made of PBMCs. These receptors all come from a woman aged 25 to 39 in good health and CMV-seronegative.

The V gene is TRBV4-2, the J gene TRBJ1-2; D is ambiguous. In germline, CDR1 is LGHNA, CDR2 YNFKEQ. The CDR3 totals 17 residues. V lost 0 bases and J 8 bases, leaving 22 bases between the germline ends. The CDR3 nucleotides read TGTGCCAGCAGCCAAGAGCAGGCGAGGAGGCAGGAGGAAGGCTACACCTTC. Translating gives CASSQEQARRQEEGYTF.

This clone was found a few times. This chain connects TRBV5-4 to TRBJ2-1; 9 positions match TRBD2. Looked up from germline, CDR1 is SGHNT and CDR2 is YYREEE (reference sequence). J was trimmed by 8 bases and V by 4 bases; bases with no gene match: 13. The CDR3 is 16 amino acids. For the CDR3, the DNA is TGTGCCAGCAGCAGTGGTGGGACTAGCCGGTACCATGAGCAGTTCTTC. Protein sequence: CASSSGGTSRYHEQFF.

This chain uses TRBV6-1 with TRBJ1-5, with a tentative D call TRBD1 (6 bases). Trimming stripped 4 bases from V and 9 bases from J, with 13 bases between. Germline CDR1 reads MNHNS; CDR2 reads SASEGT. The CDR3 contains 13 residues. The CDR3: CASSGQERGPQHF. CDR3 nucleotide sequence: TGTGCCAGCAGTGGACAGGAACGGGGGCCCCAGCATTTT.

The CDR3 sequence: CASSRSGDYGYTF. The CDR3 nucleotides read TGTGCCAGTAGTCGCTCCGGGGACTATGGCTACACCTTC. This chain links TRBV19 with TRBJ1-2; no reliable D call. This CDR3 is built from 13 residues. Germline CDR1 LNHDA, CDR2 SQIVND (reference sequence). V lost 5 bases to trimming and J lost 3 bases, with 10 bases between them.

CDR3 amino acids: CASRIRENEQYF. In nucleotides, the CDR3 is TGCGCCAGCAGAATCAGGGAAAACGAGCAGTACTTC. The rearrangement uses TRBV10-1 and TRBJ2-7; weak D call: TRBD1 (5 bases). CDR1 is WNHNN and CDR2 is SYGVQD in the germline V gene (reference sequence). This CDR3 is built from 12 residues. Trimming took 6 bases from V and 5 from J, leaving 11 bases between them.

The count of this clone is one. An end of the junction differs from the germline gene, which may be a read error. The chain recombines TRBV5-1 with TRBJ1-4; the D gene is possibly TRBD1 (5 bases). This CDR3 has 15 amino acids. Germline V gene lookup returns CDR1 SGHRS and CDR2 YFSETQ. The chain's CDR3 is CAGSLEGATNEKLFF. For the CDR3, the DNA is TGTGCCGGCAGCTTGGAAGGGGCCACGAATGAAAAACTGTTTTTT.

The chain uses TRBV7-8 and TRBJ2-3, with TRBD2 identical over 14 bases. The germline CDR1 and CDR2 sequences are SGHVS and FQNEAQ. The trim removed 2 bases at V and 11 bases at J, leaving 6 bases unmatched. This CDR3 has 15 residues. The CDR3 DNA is TGTGCCAGCAGCTTAAGACTAGCGGGGGGGGCGGGGCAGTATTTT. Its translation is CASSLRLAGGAGQYF.

CDR3 sequence reads: CANGTANYGYTF. The CDR3 nucleotides are TGTGCCAACGGGACAGCCAACTATGGCTACACCTTC. The chain couples TRBV2 to TRBJ1-2; 7 bases align to TRBD1. This CDR3 has 12 amino acids. Trimming took 10 bases from V and 2 from J; bases not matched to a gene: 4. Germline V gene sequence: CDR1 SNHLY, CDR2 FYNNEI.

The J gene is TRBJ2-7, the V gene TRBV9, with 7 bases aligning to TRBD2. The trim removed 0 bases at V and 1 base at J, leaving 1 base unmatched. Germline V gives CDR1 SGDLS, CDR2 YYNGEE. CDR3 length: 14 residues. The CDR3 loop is CASSVGRGSYEQYF. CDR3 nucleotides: TGTGCCAGCAGCGTAGGGCGGGGGTCCTACGAGCAGTACTTC.

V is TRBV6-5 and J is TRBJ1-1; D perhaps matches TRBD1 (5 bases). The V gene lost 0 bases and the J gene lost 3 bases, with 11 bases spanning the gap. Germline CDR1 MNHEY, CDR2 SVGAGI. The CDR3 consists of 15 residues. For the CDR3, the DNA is TGTGCCAGCAGTTACTCGATTAGGGGTGACACTGAAGCTTTCTTT. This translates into CASSYSIRGDTEAFF.

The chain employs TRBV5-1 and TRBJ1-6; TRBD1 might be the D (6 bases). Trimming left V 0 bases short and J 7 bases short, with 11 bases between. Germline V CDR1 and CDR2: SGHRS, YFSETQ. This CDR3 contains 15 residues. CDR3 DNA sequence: TGCGCCAGCAGCTTGGAAGCAGGGGACAATTCACCCCTCCACTTT. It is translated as CASSLEAGDNSPLHF.

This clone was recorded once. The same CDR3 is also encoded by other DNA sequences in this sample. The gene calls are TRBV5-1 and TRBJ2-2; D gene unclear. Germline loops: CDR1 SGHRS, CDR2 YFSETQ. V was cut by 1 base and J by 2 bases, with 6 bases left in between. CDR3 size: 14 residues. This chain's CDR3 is CASSLSPNTGELFF. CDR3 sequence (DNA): TGCGCCAGCAGCTTGTCCCCAAACACCGGGGAGCTGTTTTTT.

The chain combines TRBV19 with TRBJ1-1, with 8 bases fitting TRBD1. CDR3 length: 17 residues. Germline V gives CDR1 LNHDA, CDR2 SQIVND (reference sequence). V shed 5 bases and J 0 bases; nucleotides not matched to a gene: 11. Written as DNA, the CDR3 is TGTGCCAGTAGTGTCCGCGACAGGGGACGAATGAACACTGAAGCTTTCTTT. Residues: CASSVRDRGRMNTEAFF.

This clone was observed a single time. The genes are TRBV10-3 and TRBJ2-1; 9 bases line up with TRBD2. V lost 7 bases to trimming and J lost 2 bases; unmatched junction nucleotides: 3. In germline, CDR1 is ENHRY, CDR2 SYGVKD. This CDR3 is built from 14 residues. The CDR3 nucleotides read TGTGCCATCAAGGGCGGGGGGGCCTACAATGAGCAGTTCTTC. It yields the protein CAIKGGGAYNEQFF.

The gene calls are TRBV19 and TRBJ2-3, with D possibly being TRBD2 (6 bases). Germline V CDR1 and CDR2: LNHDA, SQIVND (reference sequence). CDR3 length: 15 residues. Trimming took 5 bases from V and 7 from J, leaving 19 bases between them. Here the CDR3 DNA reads TGTGCCAGTAGTCCCGTCGGGACTTGGCTTTATACGCAGTATTTT. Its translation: CASSPVGTWLYTQYF.